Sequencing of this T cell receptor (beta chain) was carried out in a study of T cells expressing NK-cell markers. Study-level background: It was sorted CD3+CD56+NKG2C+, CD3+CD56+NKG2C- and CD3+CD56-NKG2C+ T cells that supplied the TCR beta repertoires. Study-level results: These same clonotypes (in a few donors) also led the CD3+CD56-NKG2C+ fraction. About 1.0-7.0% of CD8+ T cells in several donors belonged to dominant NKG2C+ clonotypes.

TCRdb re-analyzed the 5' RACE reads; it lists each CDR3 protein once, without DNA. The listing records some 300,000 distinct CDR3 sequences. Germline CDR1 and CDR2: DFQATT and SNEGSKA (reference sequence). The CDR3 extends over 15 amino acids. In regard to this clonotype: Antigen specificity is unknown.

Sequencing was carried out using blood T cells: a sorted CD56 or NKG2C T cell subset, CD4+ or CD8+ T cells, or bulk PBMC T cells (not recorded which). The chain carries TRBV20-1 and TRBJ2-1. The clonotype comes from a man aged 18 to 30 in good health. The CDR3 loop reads CSARDGLRTYNEQFF.